This TCR beta chain was captured by sequencing in a study of identifying expanded T cells in peripheral blood (dated by TCRdb to the late 2010s). About the investigation overall: Four technical replicates, made by sequencing separate aliquots from the same pool of genomic DNA, were compared pairwise.

Findings and caveats that apply to the study as a whole: Both the number of clones called differentially abundant and the false-positive rate were significantly reduced by the beta-binomial model across all healthy-donor time intervals. About 1.3 differentially abundant clones were flagged by the binomial model between technical replicates, whereas about 16.4 and 19 were flagged over roughly two weeks and four weeks, respectively. The authors expected that biological variance in healthy repertoires might rise further over much longer intervals, such as months to years. Variance in clone template counts between roughly two-week samples significantly increased with total template count across all healthy donors.

Comment on this clone: The specificity of this receptor is unknown. Per-nucleotide qualities are absent, and no much larger clonotype sits a single base away.

TCRbeta CDR3 regions were profiled by bias-controlled multiplex PCR amplification of genomic DNA with the immunoSEQ Assay. The authors' pipeline ran thus. To quantify the absolute abundance of each unique TCRbeta CDR3 region, the sequences were collapsed and filtered. Differential abundance was tested with two models: a binomial (Fisher-equivalent) model and a beta-binomial model that adds time-dependent variance fitted from healthy donors. Any clone with fewer than 5 combined templates was excluded, and a clone was called differentially abundant if its Benjamini-Hochberg FDR was below 0.01. The form v = (b*log(k)+a)^2 was used to model beta-binomial variance as a function of total template count across the two samples. TCRdb obtained this table from immuneACCESS and retained in-frame rearrangements with V and J assigned. These tables miss some clones; where compared with another copy, unresolved V genes account for less than half of the shortfall, and the remainder is unexplained. V and J calls and clone size follow that table, whereas D and trimming were derived from the DNA. The sample contains approximately 110,000 clones, around 89% of them found a single time. 16% of the sample is taken by the ten largest.

No immune events, such as infections, were documented for the healthy donors during the collection period. Time-dependent variance in a beta-binomial model of T-cell clone differential abundance was calibrated using healthy-donor blood repertoires as a training cohort. The training cohort was composed of some ten healthy donors, 3 female and 7 male. On average the donors were around 41 years old, and their ages spanned 29 to 64 years. Whole blood, obtained from a commercial supplier, was collected from each healthy donor at three time points spaced about 2 weeks apart. Genomic DNA was extracted from unsorted whole blood for immunosequencing. The germline V gene supplies CDR1 SQVTM and CDR2 ANQGSEA. V is reduced by 4 bases and J by 5 bases, leaving a spacing of 15 bases between them. The CDR3 starts with the cysteine, ends with the phenylalanine, and has 13 residues. This entry keeps only the CDR3 DNA: 39 bases, framed from base 1.

This chain is built from TRBV29-1 and TRBJ2-7; the D gene is possibly TRBD1, with 6 bases matching. Material: blood. The source is a person aged 18 to 69 in good health. The DNA sequence is TGCAGCGTTGGTTCAGGGGAGAGGAACGAGCAGTACTTC. Its translation is CSVGSGERNEQYF.